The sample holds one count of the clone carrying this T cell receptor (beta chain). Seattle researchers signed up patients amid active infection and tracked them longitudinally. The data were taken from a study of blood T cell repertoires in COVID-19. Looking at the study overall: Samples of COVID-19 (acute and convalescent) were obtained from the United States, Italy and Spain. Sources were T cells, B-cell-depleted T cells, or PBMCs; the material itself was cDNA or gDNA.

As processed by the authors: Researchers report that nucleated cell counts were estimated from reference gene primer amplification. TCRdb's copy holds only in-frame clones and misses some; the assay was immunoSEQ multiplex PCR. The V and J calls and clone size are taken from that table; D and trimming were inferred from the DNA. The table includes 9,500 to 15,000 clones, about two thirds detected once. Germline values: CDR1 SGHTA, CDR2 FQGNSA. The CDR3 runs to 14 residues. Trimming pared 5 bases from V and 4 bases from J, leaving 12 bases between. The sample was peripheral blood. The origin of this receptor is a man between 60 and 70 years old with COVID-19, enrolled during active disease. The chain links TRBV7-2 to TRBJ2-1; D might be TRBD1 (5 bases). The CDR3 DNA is TGTGCCAGCAGCACCAGGGTGATATACAATGAGCAGTTCTTC. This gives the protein CASSTRVIYNEQFF.